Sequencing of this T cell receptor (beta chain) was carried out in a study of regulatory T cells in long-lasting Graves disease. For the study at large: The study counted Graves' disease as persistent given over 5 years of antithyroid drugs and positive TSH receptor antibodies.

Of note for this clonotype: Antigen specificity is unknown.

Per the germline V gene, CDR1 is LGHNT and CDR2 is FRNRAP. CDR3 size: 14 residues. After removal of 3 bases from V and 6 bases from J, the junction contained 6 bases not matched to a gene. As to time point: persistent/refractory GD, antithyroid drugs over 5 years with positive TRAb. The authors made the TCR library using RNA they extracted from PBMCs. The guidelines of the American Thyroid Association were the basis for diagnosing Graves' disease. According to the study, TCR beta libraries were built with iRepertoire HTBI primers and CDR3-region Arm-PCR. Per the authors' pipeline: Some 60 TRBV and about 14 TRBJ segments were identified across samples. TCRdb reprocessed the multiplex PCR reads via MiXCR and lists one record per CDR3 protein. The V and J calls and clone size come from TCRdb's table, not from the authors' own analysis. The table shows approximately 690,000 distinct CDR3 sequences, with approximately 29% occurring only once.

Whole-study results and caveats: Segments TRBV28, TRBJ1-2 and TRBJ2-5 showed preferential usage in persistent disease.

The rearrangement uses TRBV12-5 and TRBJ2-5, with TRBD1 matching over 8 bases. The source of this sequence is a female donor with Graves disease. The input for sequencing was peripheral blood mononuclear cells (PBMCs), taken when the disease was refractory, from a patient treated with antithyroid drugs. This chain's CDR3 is CASGFGSGGKTQYF. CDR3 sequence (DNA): TGTGCTAGTGGTTTTGGTTCAGGGGGCAAGACCCAGTACTTC.